These T cell receptor beta chains were read from a single sample in a study of T cell responses to AZD1222 COVID-19 vaccine. Clones were read by immunoSEQ multiplex PCR, and TCRdb kept only the in-frame ones, dropping some. This table has about 42,000 clones, approximately 88% appearing once. The material was peripheral blood, obtained 28 days after the second AZD1222 dose. The receptors come from an adult who received the AZD1222 COVID-19 vaccine. The CDR3 runs from the conserved cysteine through the conserved F or W. The order of the fields is J gene, clone size, D gene, V gene, CDR3 protein, CDR3 DNA. A D gene is named only where the DNA matches it firmly. Clone size is shown for a subset of rows, as once, few, many or a class of expanded clone.

J gene: TRBJ1-6
clone size: .
D gene: .
V gene: TRBV7-6
CDR3 protein: CASSWTRGPNSPLHF
CDR3 DNA: TGTGCCAGCAGCTGGACCCGGGGGCCTAATTCACCCCTCCACTTT

J gene: TRBJ1-2
clone size: .
D gene: .
V gene: TRBV30
CDR3 protein: CAWNGGNYGYTF
CDR3 DNA: TGTGCCTGGAATGGGGGCAACTATGGCTACACCTTC

J gene: TRBJ2-2
clone size: .
D gene: .
V gene: TRBV5-1
CDR3 protein: CASSSGRVNTGELFF
CDR3 DNA: TGCGCCAGCAGCTCGGGGCGGGTGAACACCGGGGAGCTGTTTTTT

J gene: TRBJ2-5
clone size: once
D gene: .
V gene: TRBV6-5
CDR3 protein: CASVGDQETQYF
CDR3 DNA: TGTGCCAGCGTAGGGGACCAAGAGACCCAGTACTTC

J gene: TRBJ2-7
clone size: .
D gene: .
V gene: TRBV15
CDR3 protein: CATSRDGRISYEQYF
CDR3 DNA: TGTGCCACCAGCAGAGATGGGCGGATCTCCTACGAGCAGTACTTC

J gene: TRBJ2-1
clone size: few
D gene: TRBD2
V gene: TRBV27
CDR3 protein: CATKPGLAHNEQFF
CDR3 DNA: TGTGCCACTAAACCGGGACTAGCACACAATGAGCAGTTCTTC

J gene: TRBJ1-2
clone size: .
D gene: .
V gene: TRBV3-1/TRBV3-2
CDR3 protein: CASSLGGGALGYTF
CDR3 DNA: TGTGCCAGCAGCCTCGGCGGGGGAGCTCTGGGCTACACCTTC

J gene: TRBJ2-7
clone size: .
D gene: TRBD2
V gene: TRBV5-1
CDR3 protein: CASSLAGSSGSSEEQYF
CDR3 DNA: TGCGCCAGCAGCTTGGCCGGATCTAGCGGGAGCAGTGAGGAGCAGTACTTC

J gene: TRBJ1-4
clone size: once
D gene: TRBD1
V gene: TRBV12-3/TRBV12-4
CDR3 protein: CASRLGSGGQLFF
CDR3 DNA: TGTGCCAGCAGATTGGGGTCAGGGGGTCAACTGTTTTTT

J gene: TRBJ2-1
clone size: once
D gene: .
V gene: TRBV3-1/TRBV3-2
CDR3 protein: CASSPTRGPSYNEQFF
CDR3 DNA: TGTGCCAGCAGCCCCACAAGAGGGCCCTCCTACAATGAGCAGTTCTTC

J gene: TRBJ2-7
clone size: .
D gene: TRBD1
V gene: TRBV6-5
CDR3 protein: CASSTGQGRSEQYF
CDR3 DNA: TGTGCCAGCAGTACTGGACAGGGGAGATCCGAGCAGTACTTC

J gene: TRBJ2-1
clone size: .
D gene: TRBD1
V gene: TRBV19
CDR3 protein: CASSITGTVGNEQFF
CDR3 DNA: TGTGCCAGTAGTATCACGGGGACAGTCGGAAATGAGCAGTTCTTC

J gene: TRBJ2-7
clone size: .
D gene: TRBD1
V gene: TRBV3-1/TRBV3-2
CDR3 protein: CASSQGPGGFYEQYF
CDR3 DNA: TGTGCCAGCAGCCAAGGTCCAGGGGGTTTTTACGAGCAGTACTTC

J gene: TRBJ2-3
clone size: .
D gene: TRBD2
V gene: TRBV11-1
CDR3 protein: CASSLRGLADTDTQYF
CDR3 DNA: TGTGCCAGCAGCTTAAGGGGACTAGCGGACACAGATACGCAGTATTTT

J gene: TRBJ1-2
clone size: .
D gene: .
V gene: TRBV25-1
CDR3 protein: CASSGLTGQETLNYGYTF
CDR3 DNA: TGTGCCAGCAGTGGTTTAACAGGGCAAGAAACCTTAAACTATGGCTACACCTTC

J gene: TRBJ2-3
clone size: .
D gene: .
V gene: TRBV7-3
CDR3 protein: CASSLMAGSTDTQYF
CDR3 DNA: TGTGCCAGCAGCTTAATGGCCGGTAGCACAGATACGCAGTATTTT

J gene: TRBJ2-6
clone size: .
D gene: TRBD1
V gene: TRBV19
CDR3 protein: CASSTTGAFFGANVLTF
CDR3 DNA: TGTGCCAGTAGTACGACAGGGGCTTTCTTTGGGGCCAACGTCCTGACTTTC

J gene: TRBJ2-7
clone size: .
D gene: .
V gene: TRBV7-8
CDR3 protein: CASSRSTVVYEQYF
CDR3 DNA: TGTGCCAGCAGCCGCAGTACAGTTGTCTACGAGCAGTACTTC

J gene: TRBJ1-3
clone size: .
D gene: .
V gene: TRBV2
CDR3 protein: CASGQKRGGSGNTIYF
CDR3 DNA: TGTGCCAGCGGGCAGAAAAGGGGGGGCTCGGGAAACACCATATATTTT

J gene: TRBJ2-2
clone size: .
D gene: TRBD1
V gene: TRBV28
CDR3 protein: CGSGTGGISNTGELFF
CDR3 DNA: TGTGGTTCCGGGACAGGGGGCATTTCGAACACCGGGGAGCTGTTTTTT

J gene: TRBJ2-7
clone size: .
D gene: TRBD1
V gene: TRBV9
CDR3 protein: CASSSTSRTGIDYEQYF
CDR3 DNA: TGTGCCAGCAGCTCTACCTCCAGGACAGGGATCGACTACGAGCAGTACTTC

J gene: TRBJ1-5
clone size: once
D gene: .
V gene: TRBV6-5
CDR3 protein: CATRGGASNQPQHF
CDR3 DNA: TGTGCCACTCGTGGGGGGGCGAGCAATCAGCCCCAGCATTTT

J gene: TRBJ1-3
clone size: .
D gene: .
V gene: TRBV19
CDR3 protein: CASSGNTIYF
CDR3 DNA: TGTGCCAGTAGCGGAAACACCATATATTTT

J gene: TRBJ1-1
clone size: .
D gene: .
V gene: TRBV7-9
CDR3 protein: CASSLEKGGNEAFF
CDR3 DNA: TGTGCCAGCAGCTTGGAAAAAGGCGGAAATGAAGCTTTCTTT

J gene: TRBJ2-3
clone size: .
D gene: TRBD2
V gene: TRBV6-5
CDR3 protein: CASRTSGGATDTQYF
CDR3 DNA: TGTGCCAGCAGAACTAGCGGGGGGGCAACAGATACGCAGTATTTT

J gene: TRBJ1-3
clone size: .
D gene: .
V gene: TRBV4-1
CDR3 protein: CASSQEGRGRGNTIYF
CDR3 DNA: TGCGCCAGCAGCCAAGAGGGAAGGGGAAGGGGAAACACCATATATTTT

J gene: TRBJ1-2
clone size: .
D gene: .
V gene: TRBV3-1/TRBV3-2
CDR3 protein: CASSRLVGGDYGYTF
CDR3 DNA: TGTGCCAGCAGCCGCCTAGTAGGGGGTGACTATGGCTACACCTTC